This T cell receptor (beta chain) was sequenced during a study of shared clonotypes between healthy human individuals. Study outcomes and limitations: Larger estimated richness was generally seen in naive subsets than in memory subsets.

Concerning this clone: Antigen specificity is unknown.

The method was immunoSEQ multiplex PCR; TCRdb's version includes in-frame clones alone and lacks a portion of them. Here the sample spans about 700,000 clones, 92% being singletons. Germline assignment: CDR1 LNHNV and CDR2 YYDKDF (reference sequence). V was trimmed by 5 bases and J by 4 bases, leaving 17 bases between them. CDR3 length: 15 residues. Terminally differentiated effector memory CD45RA+ cells were excluded from the naive CD8 cells, which were CD45RO-negative and positively selected for CCR7. The rearrangement joins TRBV15 to TRBJ2-5; tentatively, D is TRBD1 or TRBD2 (6 bases each). The sample consisted of naive CD8+ T cells sorted from blood. This clonotype was obtained from a man in his thirties or forties in good health. The CDR3 loop is CATSARRGWGETQYF. In nucleotides, the CDR3 is TGTGCCACCAGCGCCCGGAGGGGGTGGGGAGAGACCCAGTACTTC.